This T cell receptor (beta chain) was profiled in a study of blood T cell repertoires in COVID-19. For the study at large: Some COVID-19 samples were acute and others convalescent; all came from the United States, Italy and Spain. PBMCs, B-cell-depleted T cells, or T cells provided the cDNA or gDNA that made up the material.

Trimming removed 3 bases at V and 1 base at J, with 15 bases between. The length of the CDR3 is 16 residues. Germline assignment: CDR1 LNHDA and CDR2 SQIVND (reference sequence). The table came from immunoSEQ multiplex PCR; TCRdb's copy has only in-frame clones and leaves some out. The sample yields about 110,000 clones, about four fifths seen once. The specimen was peripheral blood. The clonotype comes from a woman aged 65 to 85 with acute or convalescent COVID-19. The chain employs TRBV19 and TRBJ1-2; maybe TRBD1 (5 bases). DNA for the CDR3: TGTGCCAGTAGTATCAGTGTCCAGGGCCTTAACTATGGCTACACCTTC. Translation: CASSISVQGLNYGYTF.